The source of this T cell receptor beta chain is a study of blood T cells in healthy people across ages. Study findings and constraints: Across the age range, TCR beta diversity per million T cells fell in a roughly linear way.

A second PCR of about 7 to 12 cycles used a sample-barcoded 5' primer and a J-beta primer mix. From the 5' RACE reads, TCRdb called clonotypes with MiXCR, one entry per CDR3 protein. The profile shows roughly 1.6 million distinct CDR3 sequences, around 36% of them singletons. About this clonotype itself: Antigen unknown.

The sequenced material came from blood. This sequence was found in a young woman in good health.

The CDR3 protein is CASSRGGLAGAYNEQFF. The CDR3 DNA is TGTGCCAGCAGCCGAGGGGGACTAGCGGGAGCCTACAATGAGCAGTTCTTC. The chain links TRBV6-2 or TRBV6-3 to TRBJ2-1; the match to TRBD2 covers 14 bases. The V segment lost 6 bases and the J segment 2 bases; nucleotides outside the gene matches: 6. The CDR3 runs 17 residues. Germline V gene lookup returns CDR1 MNHEY and CDR2 SVGEGT.